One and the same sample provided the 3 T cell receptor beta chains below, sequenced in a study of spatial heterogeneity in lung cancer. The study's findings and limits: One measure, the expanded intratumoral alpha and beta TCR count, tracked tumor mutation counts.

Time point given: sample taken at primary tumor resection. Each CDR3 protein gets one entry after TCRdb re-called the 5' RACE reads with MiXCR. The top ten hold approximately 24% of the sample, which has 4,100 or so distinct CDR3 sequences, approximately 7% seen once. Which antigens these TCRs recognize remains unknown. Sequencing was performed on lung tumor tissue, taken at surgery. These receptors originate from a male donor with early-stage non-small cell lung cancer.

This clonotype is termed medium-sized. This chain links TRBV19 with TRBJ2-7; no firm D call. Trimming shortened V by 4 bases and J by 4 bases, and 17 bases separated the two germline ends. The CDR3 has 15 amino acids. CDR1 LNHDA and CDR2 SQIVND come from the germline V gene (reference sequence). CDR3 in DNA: TGTGCCAGTAGTACGAGTTCAGCAGGTTCTTACGAGCAGTACTTC. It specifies CASSTSSAGSYEQYF.

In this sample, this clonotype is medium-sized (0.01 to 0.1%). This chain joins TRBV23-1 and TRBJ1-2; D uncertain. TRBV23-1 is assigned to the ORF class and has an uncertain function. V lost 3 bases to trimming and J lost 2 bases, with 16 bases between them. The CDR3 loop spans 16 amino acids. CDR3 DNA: TGCGCCAGCAGTCAGCACACTCCGGAGGGAAACTATGGCTACACCTTC. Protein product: CASSQHTPEGNYGYTF.

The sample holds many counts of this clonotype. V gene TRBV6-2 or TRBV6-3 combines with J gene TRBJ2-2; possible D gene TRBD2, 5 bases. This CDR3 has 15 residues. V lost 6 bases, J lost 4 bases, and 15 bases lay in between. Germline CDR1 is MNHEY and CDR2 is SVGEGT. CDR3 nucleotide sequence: TGTGCCAGCAGCCCCGACCTAGGAGGCACCGGGGAGCTGTTTTTT. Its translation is CASSPDLGGTGELFF.